A selection of T cell receptor beta chains follows, all from one sample in a study of blood T cells in healthy people across ages. TCRdb redid the calling of the 5' RACE reads with MiXCR, one entry per CDR3 protein. The data hold 1.5 million to 2 million distinct CDR3 sequences, with 28% observed a single time. Specimen: blood. These receptor sequences come from a woman between 25 and 40 years old in good health. CDR3s include the opening cysteine and the closing phenylalanine or tryptophan. A D gene is named only where the DNA matches it firmly. Clone size is stated in some rows and not others, as once, few, many or a class when expanded.

clone size,J gene,V gene,D gene,CDR3 DNA,CDR3 protein
NA,TRBJ2-4,TRBV10-3,TRBD2,TGTGCCATCAGTGAGCCCCGACTAGCGGCGGGGAACATTCAGTACTTC,CAISEPRLAAGNIQYF
many,TRBJ1-2,TRBV12-3/TRBV12-4,NA,TGTGCCAGCAGTCTCTCGGCGGTCTATGGCTACACCTTC,CASSLSAVYGYTF
few,TRBJ1-2,TRBV20-1,NA,TGCAGTGCTAGAGGACCCGTGGTCACCTTC,CSARGPVVTF
once,TRBJ2-6,TRBV7-9,NA,TGTGCCAGCAGCTTATCAGGGATAAACCCCTCTGGGGCCAACATCCTGACTTTC,CASSLSGINPSGANILTF
few,TRBJ2-3,TRBV6-6,NA,TGTGCCAGCAGTACCGGAGTAACGCAGTATTTT,CASSTGVTQYF
few,TRBJ1-1,TRBV29-1,NA,TGCAGCGCCTGGGCCCCAGGGTTGTTCACTGAAGCTTTCTTT,CSAWAPGLFTEAFF
few,TRBJ2-2,TRBV7-2,NA,TGTGCCAGCAGCCCTCGGGCGGTGAACACCGGGGAGCTGTTTTTT,CASSPRAVNTGELFF
few,TRBJ2-1,TRBV12-3/TRBV12-4,NA,TGTGCCAGCTTGGGGTGGAATGAGCAGTTCTTC,CASLGWNEQFF
few,TRBJ2-4,TRBV20-1,NA,TGCAGTGCTAGAGATCCCACGACAGGTCCCCGGGGGGAGCAGTACTTC,CSARDPTTGPRGEQYF
few,TRBJ1-4,TRBV15,TRBD1,TGTGCCACCAGCAGAGTATCAAGGGGGCGGAATGAAAAACTGTTTTTT,CATSRVSRGRNEKLFF
many,TRBJ2-7,TRBV7-2,NA,TGTGCCAGCAGCTCTTTCGGGGCCAGCTACGAGCAGTACTTC,CASSSFGASYEQYF
NA,TRBJ2-5,TRBV20-1,NA,TGCAGTGCTCGCCTTGGGGCTGGAAATGAGCAGTACTTC,CSARLGAGNEQYF
few,TRBJ2-3,TRBV28,TRBD1,TGTGCCAGCAGTTACCCGGGACAGGGGTTAGGCAATACGCAGTATTTT,CASSYPGQGLGNTQYF
NA,TRBJ1-2,TRBV5-1,TRBD1,TGCGCCAGCAGCCCGGGACAGGGACCTTCTAACTATGGCTACACCTTC,CASSPGQGPSNYGYTF
few,TRBJ2-4,TRBV5-1,NA,TGCGCCAGCAGCTTGGGTCTCAGGGGAAACGAGCGGTACTTC,CASSLGLRGNERYF
many,TRBJ2-7,TRBV5-5,NA,TGTGCCAGCAGCCTCGGGACTATTCAAGGGGGTTCCTACGAGCAGTACTTC,CASSLGTIQGGSYEQYF